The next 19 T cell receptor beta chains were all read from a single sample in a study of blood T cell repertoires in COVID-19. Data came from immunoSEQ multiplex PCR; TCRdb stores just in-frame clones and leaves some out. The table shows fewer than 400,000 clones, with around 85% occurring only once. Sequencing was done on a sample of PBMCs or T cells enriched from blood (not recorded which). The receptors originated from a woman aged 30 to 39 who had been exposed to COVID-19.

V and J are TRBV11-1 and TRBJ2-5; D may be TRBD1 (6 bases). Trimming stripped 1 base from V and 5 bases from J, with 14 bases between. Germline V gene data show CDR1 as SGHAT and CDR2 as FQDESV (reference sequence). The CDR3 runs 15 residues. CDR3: CASSLVGTPTETQYF. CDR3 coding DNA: TGTGCCAGCAGCTTAGTCGGGACACCAACCGAGACCCAGTACTTC.

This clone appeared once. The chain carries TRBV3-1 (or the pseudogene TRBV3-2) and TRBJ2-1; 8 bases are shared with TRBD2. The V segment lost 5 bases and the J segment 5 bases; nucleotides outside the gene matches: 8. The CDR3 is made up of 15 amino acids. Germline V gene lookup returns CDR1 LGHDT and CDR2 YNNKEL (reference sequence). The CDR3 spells CASSGRGGRHNEQFF. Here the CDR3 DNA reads TGTGCCAGCAGCGGACGGGGGGGCCGCCACAATGAGCAGTTCTTC.

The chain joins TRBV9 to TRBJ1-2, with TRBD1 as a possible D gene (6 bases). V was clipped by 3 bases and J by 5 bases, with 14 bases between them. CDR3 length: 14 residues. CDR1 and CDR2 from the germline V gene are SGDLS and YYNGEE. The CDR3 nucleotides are TGTGCCAGCAGCGCAAAACAGGGATGGTATGGCTACACCTTC. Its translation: CASSAKQGWYGYTF.

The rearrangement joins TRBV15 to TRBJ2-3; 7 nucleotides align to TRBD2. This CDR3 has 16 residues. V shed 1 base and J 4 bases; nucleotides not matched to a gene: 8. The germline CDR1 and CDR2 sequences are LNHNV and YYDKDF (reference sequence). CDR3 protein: CATSRAGGIGPDTQYF. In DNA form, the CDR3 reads TGTGCCACCAGCAGAGCGGGGGGAATTGGCCCAGATACGCAGTATTTT.

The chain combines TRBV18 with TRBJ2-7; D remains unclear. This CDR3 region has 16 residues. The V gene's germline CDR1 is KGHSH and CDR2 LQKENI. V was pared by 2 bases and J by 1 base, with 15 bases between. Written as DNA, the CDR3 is TGTGCCAGCTCACCATGGTCTGGCGGAACTTCCTACGAGCAGTACTTC. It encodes CASSPWSGGTSYEQYF.

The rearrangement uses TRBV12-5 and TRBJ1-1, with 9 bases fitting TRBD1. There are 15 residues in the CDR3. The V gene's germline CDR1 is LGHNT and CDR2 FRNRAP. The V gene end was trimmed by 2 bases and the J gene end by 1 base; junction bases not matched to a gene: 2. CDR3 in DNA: TGTGCTAGTGGTTTGATACAGGGGGCGAACACTGAAGCTTTCTTT. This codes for CASGLIQGANTEAFF.

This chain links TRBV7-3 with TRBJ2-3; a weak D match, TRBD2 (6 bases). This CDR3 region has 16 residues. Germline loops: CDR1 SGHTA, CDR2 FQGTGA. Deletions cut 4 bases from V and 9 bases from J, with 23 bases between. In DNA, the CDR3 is TGTGCCAGCAGCTATAATACAGCGGGTAGTTCGACCACGCAGTATTTT. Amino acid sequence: CASSYNTAGSSTTQYF.

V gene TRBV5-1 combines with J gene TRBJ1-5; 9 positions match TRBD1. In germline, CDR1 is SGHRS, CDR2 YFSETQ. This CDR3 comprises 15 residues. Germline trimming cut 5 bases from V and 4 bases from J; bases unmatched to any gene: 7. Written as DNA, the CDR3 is TGCGCCAGCAGGCAGGGACAGGGAGGGAATCAGCCCCAGCATTTT. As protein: CASRQGQGGNQPQHF.

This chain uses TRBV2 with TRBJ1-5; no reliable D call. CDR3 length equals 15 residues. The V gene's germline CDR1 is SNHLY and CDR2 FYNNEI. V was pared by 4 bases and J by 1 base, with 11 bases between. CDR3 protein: CASSGLSSSNQPQHF. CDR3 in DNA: TGTGCCAGCAGTGGATTGTCGAGCAGCAATCAGCCCCAGCATTTT.

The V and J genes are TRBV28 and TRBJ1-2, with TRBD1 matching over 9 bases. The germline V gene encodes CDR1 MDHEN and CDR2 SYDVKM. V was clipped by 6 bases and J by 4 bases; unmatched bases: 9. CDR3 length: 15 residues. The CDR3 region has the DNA TGTGCCAGCAGGTTTCTGGGGACAGGGACCTATGGCTACACCTTC. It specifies CASRFLGTGTYGYTF.

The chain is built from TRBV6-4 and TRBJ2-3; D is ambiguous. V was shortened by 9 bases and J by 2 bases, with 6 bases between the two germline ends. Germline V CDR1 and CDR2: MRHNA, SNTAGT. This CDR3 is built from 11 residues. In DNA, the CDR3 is TGTGCCAGAGAGAACACAGATACGCAGTATTTT. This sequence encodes CARENTDTQYF.

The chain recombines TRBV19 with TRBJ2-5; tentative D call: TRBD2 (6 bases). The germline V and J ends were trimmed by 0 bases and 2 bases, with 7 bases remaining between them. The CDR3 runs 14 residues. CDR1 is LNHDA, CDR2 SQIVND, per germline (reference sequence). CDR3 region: CASSIEEGQETQYF. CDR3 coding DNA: TGTGCCAGTAGTATAGAGGAGGGGCAAGAGACCCAGTACTTC.

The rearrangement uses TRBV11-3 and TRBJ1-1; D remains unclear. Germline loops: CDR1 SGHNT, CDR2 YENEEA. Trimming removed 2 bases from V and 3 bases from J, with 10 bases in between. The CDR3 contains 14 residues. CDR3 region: CASSLRPVDTEAFF. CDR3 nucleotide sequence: TGTGCCAGCAGCTTACGCCCGGTGGACACTGAAGCTTTCTTT. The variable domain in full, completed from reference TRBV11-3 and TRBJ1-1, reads EAGVVQSPRYKIIEKKQPVAFWCNPISGHNTLYWYLQNLGQGPELLIRYENEEAVDDSQLPKDRFSAERLKGVDSTLKIQPAELGDSAVYLCASSLRPVDTEAFFGQGTRLTVV.

CDR3 DNA: TGCGCCAGCAGTACAAGATGGGGATTTAGCGATGGCTACACCTTC. Translation gives CASSTRWGFSDGYTF. The V gene is TRBV5-1, the J gene TRBJ1-2; D is unclear. Trimming left V 5 bases short and J 6 bases short, with 20 bases between. The CDR3 contains 15 residues. The germline gives CDR1 SGHRS, CDR2 YFSETQ. Full variable domain (rest looked up from reference TRBV5-1 and TRBJ1-2): KAGVTQTPRYLIKTRGQQVTLSCSPISGHRSVSWYQQTPGQGLQFLFEYFSETQRNKGNFPGRFSGRQFSNSRSEMNVSTLELGDSALYLCASSTRWGFSDGYTFGSGTRLTVV.

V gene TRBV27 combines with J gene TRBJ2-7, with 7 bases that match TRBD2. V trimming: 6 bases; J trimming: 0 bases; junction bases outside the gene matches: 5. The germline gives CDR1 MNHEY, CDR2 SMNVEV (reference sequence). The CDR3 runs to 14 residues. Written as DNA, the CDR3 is TGTGCCAGCAGCCTACTAGCGAGCTCCTACGAGCAGTACTTC. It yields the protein CASSLLASSYEQYF.

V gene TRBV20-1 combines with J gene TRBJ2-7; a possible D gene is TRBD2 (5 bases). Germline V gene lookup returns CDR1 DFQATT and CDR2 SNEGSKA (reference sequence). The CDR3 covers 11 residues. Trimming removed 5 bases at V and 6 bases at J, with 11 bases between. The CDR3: CSAGKAVEQYF. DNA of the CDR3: TGCAGTGCTGGAAAAGCGGTCGAGCAGTACTTC.

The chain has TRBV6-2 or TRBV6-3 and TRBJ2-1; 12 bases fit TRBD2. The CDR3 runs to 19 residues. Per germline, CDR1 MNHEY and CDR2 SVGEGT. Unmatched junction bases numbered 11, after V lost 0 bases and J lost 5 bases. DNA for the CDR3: TGTGCCAGCAGTTACTCTGAGCTAGCGGGGGGGCTGAGACACAATGAGCAGTTCTTC. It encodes CASSYSELAGGLRHNEQFF.

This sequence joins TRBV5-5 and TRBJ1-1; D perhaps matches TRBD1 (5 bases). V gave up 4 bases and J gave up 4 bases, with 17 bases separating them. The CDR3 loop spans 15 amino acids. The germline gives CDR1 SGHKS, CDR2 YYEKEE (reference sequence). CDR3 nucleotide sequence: TGTGCCAGCAGCCCTAGGGGCAGGGCGGCCACTGAAGCTTTCTTT. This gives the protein CASSPRGRAATEAFF.

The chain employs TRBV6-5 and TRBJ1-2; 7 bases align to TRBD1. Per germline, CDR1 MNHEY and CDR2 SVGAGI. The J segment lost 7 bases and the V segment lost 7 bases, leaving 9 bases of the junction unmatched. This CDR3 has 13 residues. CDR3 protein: CASTDRAALGYTF. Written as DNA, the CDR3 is TGTGCCAGCACCGACAGGGCCGCCCTTGGCTACACCTTC.